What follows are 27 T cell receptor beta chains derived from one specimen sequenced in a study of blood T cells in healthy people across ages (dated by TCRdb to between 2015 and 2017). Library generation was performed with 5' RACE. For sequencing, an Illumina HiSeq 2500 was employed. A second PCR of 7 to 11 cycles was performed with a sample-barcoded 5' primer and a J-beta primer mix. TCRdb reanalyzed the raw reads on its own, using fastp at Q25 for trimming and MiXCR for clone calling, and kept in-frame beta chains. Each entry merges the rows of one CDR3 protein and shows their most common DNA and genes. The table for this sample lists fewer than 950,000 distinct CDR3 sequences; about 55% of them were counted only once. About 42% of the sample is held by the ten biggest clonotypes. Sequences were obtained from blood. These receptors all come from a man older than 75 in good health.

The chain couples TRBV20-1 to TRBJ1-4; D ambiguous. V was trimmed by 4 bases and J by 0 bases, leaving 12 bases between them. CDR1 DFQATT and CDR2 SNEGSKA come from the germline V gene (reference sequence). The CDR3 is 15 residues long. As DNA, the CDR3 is TGCAGTGCTACCGGATCGGAATCAACTAATGAAAAACTGTTTTTT. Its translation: CSATGSESTNEKLFF.

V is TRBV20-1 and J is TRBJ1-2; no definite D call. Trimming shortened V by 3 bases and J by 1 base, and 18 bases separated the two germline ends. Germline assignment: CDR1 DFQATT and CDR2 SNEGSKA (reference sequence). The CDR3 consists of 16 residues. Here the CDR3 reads CSASSPNQPINYGYTF. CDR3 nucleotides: TGCAGTGCTAGTAGTCCAAACCAGCCGATTAACTATGGCTACACCTTC.

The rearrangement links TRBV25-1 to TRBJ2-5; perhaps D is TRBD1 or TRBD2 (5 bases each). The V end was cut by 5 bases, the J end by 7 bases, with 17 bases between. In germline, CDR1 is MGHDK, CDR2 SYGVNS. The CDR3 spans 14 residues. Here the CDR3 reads CASSPRRGAGTQYF. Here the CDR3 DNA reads TGTGCCAGCAGTCCTAGACGGGGCGCGGGGACCCAGTACTTC.

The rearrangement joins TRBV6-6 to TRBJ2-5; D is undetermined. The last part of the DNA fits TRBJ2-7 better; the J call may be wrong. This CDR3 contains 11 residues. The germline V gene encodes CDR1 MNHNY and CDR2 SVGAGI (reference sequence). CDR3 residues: CASSYIDEQYF. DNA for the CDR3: TGTGCCAGCAGTTACATCGACGAGCAGTACTTC.

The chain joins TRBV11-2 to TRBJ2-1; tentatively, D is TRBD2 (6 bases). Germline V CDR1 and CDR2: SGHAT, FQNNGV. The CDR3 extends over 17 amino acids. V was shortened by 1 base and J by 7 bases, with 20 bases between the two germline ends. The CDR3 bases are TGTGCCAGCAGCTTAGTTTTTACGACTAGTGTAGGGAATGAGCAGTTCTTC. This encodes CASSLVFTTSVGNEQFF.

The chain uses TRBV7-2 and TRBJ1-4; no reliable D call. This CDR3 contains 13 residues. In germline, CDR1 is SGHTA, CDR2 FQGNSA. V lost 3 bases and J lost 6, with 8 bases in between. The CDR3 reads CASSFRTYEKLFF. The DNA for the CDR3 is TGTGCCAGCAGCTTTAGGACCTATGAAAAACTGTTTTTT.

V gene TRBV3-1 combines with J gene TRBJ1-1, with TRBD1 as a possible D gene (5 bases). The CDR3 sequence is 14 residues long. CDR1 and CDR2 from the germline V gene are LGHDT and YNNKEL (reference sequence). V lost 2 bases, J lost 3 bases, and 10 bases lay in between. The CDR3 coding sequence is TGTGCCAGCAGCCAAAGGTGGGGGTACACTGAAGCTTTCTTT. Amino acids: CASSQRWGYTEAFF.

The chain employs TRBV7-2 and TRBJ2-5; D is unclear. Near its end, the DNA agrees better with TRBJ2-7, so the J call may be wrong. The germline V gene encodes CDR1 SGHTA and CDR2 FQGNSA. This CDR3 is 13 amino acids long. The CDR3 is CASSDAAKGEQYF. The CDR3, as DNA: TGTGCCAGCAGCGATGCGGCCAAAGGCGAGCAGTACTTC.

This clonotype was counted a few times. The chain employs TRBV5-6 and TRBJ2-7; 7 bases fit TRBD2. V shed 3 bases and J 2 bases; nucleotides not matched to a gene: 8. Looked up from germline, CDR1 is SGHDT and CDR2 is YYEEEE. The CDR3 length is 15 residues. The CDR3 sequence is CASSSDTRGTYEQYF. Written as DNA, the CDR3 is TGTGCCAGCAGCTCGGACACGCGGGGGACCTACGAGCAGTACTTC. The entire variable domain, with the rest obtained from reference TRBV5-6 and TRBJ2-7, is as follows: DAGVTQSPTHLIKTRGQQVTLRCSPKSGHDTVSWYQQALGQGPQFIFQYYEEEERQRGNFPDRFSGHQFPNYSSELNVNALLLGDSALYLCASSSDTRGTYEQYFGPGTRLTVT.

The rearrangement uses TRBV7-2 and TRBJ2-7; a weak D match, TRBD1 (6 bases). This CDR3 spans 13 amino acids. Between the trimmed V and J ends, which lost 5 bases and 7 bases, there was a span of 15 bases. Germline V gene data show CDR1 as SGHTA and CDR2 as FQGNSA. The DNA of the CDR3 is TGTGCCAGCAGCCTCAATAGGGACAAAGAGCAGTACTTC. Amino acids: CASSLNRDKEQYF.

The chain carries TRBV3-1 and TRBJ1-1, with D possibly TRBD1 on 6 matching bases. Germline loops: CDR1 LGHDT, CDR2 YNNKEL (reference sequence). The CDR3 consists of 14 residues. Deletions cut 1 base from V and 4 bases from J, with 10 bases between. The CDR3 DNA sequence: TGTGCCAGCAGCCAAGGGCCCAGGGGCACTGAAGCTTTCTTT. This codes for CASSQGPRGTEAFF.

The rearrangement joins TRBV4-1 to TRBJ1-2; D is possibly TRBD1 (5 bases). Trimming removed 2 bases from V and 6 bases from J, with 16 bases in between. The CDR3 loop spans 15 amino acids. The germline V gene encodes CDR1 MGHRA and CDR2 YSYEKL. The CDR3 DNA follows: TGCGCCAGCAGCCAACAGTGGGACCGCCGGGATGGCTACACCTTC. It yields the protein CASSQQWDRRDGYTF.

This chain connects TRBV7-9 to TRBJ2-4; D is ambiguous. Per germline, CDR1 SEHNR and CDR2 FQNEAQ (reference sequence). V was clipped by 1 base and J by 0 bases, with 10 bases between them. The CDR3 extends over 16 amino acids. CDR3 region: CASSLGAPLAKNIQYF. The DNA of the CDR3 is TGTGCCAGCAGCTTAGGGGCCCCACTAGCCAAAAACATTCAGTACTTC. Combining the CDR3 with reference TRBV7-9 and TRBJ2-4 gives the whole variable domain DTGVSQNPRHKITKRGQNVTFRCDPISEHNRLYWYRQTLGQGPEFLTYFQNEAQLEKSRLLSDRFSAERPKGSFSTLEIQRTEQGDSAMYLCASSLGAPLAKNIQYFGAGTRLSVL.

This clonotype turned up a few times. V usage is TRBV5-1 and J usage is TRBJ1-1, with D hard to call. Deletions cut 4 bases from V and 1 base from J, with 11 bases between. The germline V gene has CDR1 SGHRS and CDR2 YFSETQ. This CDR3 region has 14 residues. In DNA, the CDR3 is TGCGCCAGCAGCCCACTACCACAGAACACTGAAGCTTTCTTT. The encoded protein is CASSPLPQNTEAFF.

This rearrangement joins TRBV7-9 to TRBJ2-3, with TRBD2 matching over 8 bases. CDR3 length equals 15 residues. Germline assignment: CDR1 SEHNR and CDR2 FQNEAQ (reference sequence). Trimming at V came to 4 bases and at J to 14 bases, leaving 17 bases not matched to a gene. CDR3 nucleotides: TGTGCCAGCAGCTGCCAGCGGGAGTCGTACAGATACGCGTATTTT. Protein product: CASSCQRESYRYAYF.

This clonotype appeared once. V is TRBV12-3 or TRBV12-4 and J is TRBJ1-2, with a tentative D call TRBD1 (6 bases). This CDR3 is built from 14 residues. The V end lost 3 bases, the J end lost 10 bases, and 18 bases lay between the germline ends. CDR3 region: CASSLGTERGVYTF. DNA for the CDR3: TGTGCCAGCAGTTTGGGTACCGAGAGGGGGGTCTACACCTTC.

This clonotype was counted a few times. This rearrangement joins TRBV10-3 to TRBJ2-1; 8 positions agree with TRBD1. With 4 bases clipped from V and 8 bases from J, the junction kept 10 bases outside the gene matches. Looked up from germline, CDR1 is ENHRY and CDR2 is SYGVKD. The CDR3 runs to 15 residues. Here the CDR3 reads CAISAKDRAQDEQFF. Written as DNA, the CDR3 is TGTGCCATCAGTGCGAAGGACAGGGCACAAGATGAGCAGTTCTTC.

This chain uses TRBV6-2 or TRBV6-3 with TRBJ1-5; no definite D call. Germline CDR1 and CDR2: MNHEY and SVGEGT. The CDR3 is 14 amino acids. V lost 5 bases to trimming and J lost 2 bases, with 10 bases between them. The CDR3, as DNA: TGTGCCAGCAGTCCCCTCGCCGGCAATCAGCCCCAGCATTTT. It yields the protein CASSPLAGNQPQHF.

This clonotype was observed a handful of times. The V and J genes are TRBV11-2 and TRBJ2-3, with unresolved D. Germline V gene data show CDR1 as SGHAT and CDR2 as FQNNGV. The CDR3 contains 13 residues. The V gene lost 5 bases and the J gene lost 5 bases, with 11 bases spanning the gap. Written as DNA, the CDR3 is TGTGCCAGCAGCCCGATAGCCGTAGATACGCAGTATTTT. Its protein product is CASSPIAVDTQYF.

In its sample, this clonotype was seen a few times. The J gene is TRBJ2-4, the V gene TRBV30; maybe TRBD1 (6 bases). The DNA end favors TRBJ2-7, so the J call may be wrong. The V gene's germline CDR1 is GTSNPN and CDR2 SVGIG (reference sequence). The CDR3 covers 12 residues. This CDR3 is CAWNKGVNEQYF. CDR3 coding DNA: TGTGCCTGGAATAAGGGGGTCAACGAGCAGTACTTC.

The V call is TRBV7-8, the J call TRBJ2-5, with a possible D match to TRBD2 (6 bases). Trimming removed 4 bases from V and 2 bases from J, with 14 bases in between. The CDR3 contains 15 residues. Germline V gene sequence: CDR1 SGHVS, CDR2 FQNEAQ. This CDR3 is CASSSWRGYQETQYF. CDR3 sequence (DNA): TGTGCCAGCAGCTCGTGGAGGGGCTATCAAGAGACCCAGTACTTC.

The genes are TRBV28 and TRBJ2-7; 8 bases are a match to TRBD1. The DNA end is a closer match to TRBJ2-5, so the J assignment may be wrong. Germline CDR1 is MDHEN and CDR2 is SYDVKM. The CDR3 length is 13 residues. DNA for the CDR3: TGTGCCAGCGGACAGGGCCGGGGAGAGACCCAGTACTTC. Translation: CASGQGRGETQYF.

CDR3 coding DNA: TGCGCCAGCAGCCACCCCGGACAGGGGGCGCGGTACGAGCAGTACTTC. Translating it yields CASSHPGQGARYEQYF. The gene calls are TRBV4-1 and TRBJ2-7, with 11 bases aligning to TRBD1. The CDR3 length is 16 residues. Germline CDR1 and CDR2: MGHRA and YSYEKL. Trimming at V came to 3 bases and at J to 4 bases, leaving 8 bases not matched to a gene.

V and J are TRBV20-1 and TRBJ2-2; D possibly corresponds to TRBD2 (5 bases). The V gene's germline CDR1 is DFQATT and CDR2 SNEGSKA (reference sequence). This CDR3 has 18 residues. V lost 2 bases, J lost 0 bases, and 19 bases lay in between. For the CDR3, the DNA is TGCAGTGCTAGATGGCGTTTTTTGAGAGGGCCGAACACCGGGGAGCTGTTTTTT. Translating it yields CSARWRFLRGPNTGELFF.

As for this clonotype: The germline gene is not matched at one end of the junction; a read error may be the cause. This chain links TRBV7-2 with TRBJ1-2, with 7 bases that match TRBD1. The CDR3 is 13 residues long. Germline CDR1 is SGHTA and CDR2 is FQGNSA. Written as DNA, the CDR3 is TGTGCCGGCAGCTTTAGACAGGGCTATGGCTACACCTTC. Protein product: CAGSFRQGYGYTF. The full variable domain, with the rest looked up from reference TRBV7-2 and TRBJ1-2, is GAGVSQSPSNKVTEKGKDVELRCDPISGHTALYWYRQSLGQGLEFLIYFQGNSAPDKSGLPSDRFSAERTGGSVSTLTIQRTQQEDSAVYLCAGSFRQGYGYTFGSGTRLTVV.

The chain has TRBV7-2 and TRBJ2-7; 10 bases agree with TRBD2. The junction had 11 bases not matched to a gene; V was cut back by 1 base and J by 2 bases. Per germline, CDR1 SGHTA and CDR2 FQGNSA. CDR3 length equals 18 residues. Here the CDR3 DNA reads TGTGCCAGCAGCTTAGGGTCCCTAGCGGGAGCCACGCCCTACGAGCAGTACTTC. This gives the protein CASSLGSLAGATPYEQYF.

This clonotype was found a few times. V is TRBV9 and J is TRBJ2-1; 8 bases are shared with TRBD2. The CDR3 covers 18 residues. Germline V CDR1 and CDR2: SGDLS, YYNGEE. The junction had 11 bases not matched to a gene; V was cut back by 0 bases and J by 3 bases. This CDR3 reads CASSVAPRAGGNYNEQFF. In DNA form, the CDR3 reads TGTGCCAGCAGCGTAGCTCCGCGGGCGGGAGGAAACTACAATGAGCAGTTCTTC.